What follows are 20 T cell receptor beta chains derived from one specimen sequenced in a study of blood T cell repertoires in COVID-19. Measured with immunoSEQ multiplex PCR; TCRdb has only the in-frame clones, and not every one. The sample gives 200,000 or so clones, around 80% of which show up once; about 1.8% is in the top ten. Sequenced: PBMCs or T cells enriched from blood (not recorded which). These receptors originate from a man aged 55 to 70 who had recovered from COVID-19.

As for this clone: Other DNA sequences from this sample encode an identical CDR3 as well. The V gene is TRBV19, the J gene TRBJ1-2; 7 bases agree with TRBD1. This CDR3 spans 14 amino acids. With V trimmed by 5 bases and J by 0 bases, 3 bases remained unmatched. Germline CDR1 and CDR2: LNHDA and SQIVND (reference sequence). The CDR3 nucleotides read TGTGCCAGTAGTCTCACAGGGGCTAACTATGGCTACACCTTC. Its translation: CASSLTGANYGYTF.

The table lists this clone with a few counts. The CDR3 sequence: CASSTTRDSEAFF. As DNA, the CDR3 is TGTGCCAGTAGTACTACCCGGGACAGTGAAGCTTTCTTT. The chain combines TRBV19 with TRBJ1-1, with 7 bases that match TRBD1. J lost 7 bases, V lost 4 bases, and 6 bases had no gene match. Germline CDR1 is LNHDA and CDR2 is SQIVND (reference sequence). This CDR3 is 13 amino acids long.

The V and J genes are TRBV7-9 and TRBJ1-3; D remains ambiguous. Germline lookup yields CDR1 SEHNR and CDR2 FQNEAQ (reference sequence). The V end was cut by 5 bases, the J end by 0 bases, with 8 bases between. The CDR3 is 14 residues long. CDR3 region: CASSLLSSGNTIYF. The CDR3 coding sequence is TGTGCCAGCAGCCTACTAAGCTCTGGAAACACCATATATTTT.

The chain uses TRBV4-1 and TRBJ1-1; tentatively, D is TRBD1 (5 bases). The CDR3 totals 15 residues. Trimming cost V 0 bases and J 5 bases, with 13 bases left between them. The germline CDR1 and CDR2 sequences are MGHRA and YSYEKL. CDR3 nucleotide sequence: TGCGCCAGCAGCCAAGACGACAGAGTCTTTACTGAAGCTTTCTTT. Amino acid sequence: CASSQDDRVFTEAFF.

The chain has TRBV7-3 and TRBJ2-3, with 9 bases aligning to TRBD1. This CDR3 contains 16 residues. The J segment lost 2 bases and the V segment lost 0 bases, leaving 3 bases of the junction unmatched. In germline, CDR1 is SGHTA, CDR2 FQGTGA. CDR3 region: CASSLTDRGFTDTQYF. CDR3 nucleotides: TGTGCCAGCAGCTTAACTGACAGGGGGTTCACAGATACGCAGTATTTT.

This clone was seen only a few times. CDR3 sequence: CASSEPQGQTSYEQYF. DNA of the CDR3: TGTGCCAGCAGTGAACCCCAGGGACAGACCTCCTACGAGCAGTACTTC. The chain has TRBV2 and TRBJ2-7; the match to TRBD1 covers 7 bases. CDR1 and CDR2 from the germline V gene are SNHLY and FYNNEI. The CDR3 contains 16 residues. V trimming: 2 bases; J trimming: 0 bases; junction bases outside the gene matches: 7.

The sample holds one count of this clone. The CDR3 DNA reads TGTGCCAGTAGTATATTGCCGACAGGGGGCCAGCCCCAGCATTTT. This encodes CASSILPTGGQPQHF. The J gene is TRBJ1-5, the V gene TRBV19, with 10 bases identical to TRBD1. The trim removed 2 bases at V and 7 bases at J, leaving 5 bases unmatched. Germline assignment: CDR1 LNHDA and CDR2 SQIVND (reference sequence). The CDR3 length is 15 residues.

In this sample, this clone turned up once. The V and J genes are TRBV11-3 and TRBJ2-7, with 11 positions matching TRBD1. This CDR3 has 15 residues. Germline assignment: CDR1 SGHNT and CDR2 YENEEA. V was pared by 5 bases and J by 6 bases, with 9 bases of the junction left unmatched. CDR3: CASSMTSGTGGEQYF. The CDR3 DNA reads TGTGCCAGCAGCATGACCTCCGGGACAGGGGGCGAGCAGTACTTC. Full variable domain (remainder filled in from reference TRBV11-3 and TRBJ2-7): EAGVVQSPRYKIIEKKQPVAFWCNPISGHNTLYWYLQNLGQGPELLIRYENEEAVDDSQLPKDRFSAERLKGVDSTLKIQPAELGDSAVYLCASSMTSGTGGEQYFGPGTRLTVT.

V gene TRBV11-3 combines with J gene TRBJ1-1; D unresolved. The CDR3 has 15 amino acids. Trimming shortened V by 0 bases and J by 1 base, and 9 bases separated the two germline ends. The V gene's germline CDR1 is SGHNT and CDR2 YENEEA. DNA for the CDR3: TGTGCCAGCAGCTTAGATTCACGGGGGAACACTGAAGCTTTCTTT. Translating gives CASSLDSRGNTEAFF.

The chain links TRBV29-1 to TRBJ2-1; maybe TRBD2 (6 bases). The CDR3 has 13 amino acids. V shed 6 bases and J shed 5 bases, with 14 bases lying between them. The germline V gene encodes CDR1 SQVTM and CDR2 ANQGSEA. CDR3 amino acids: CSVAGIRNNEQFF. CDR3 DNA: TGCAGCGTAGCGGGCATTCGGAACAATGAGCAGTTCTTC.

The DNA of the CDR3 is TGCGCCAGCAGCGTGGATGGGTGGAGCACTGAAGCTTTCTTT. Translating gives CASSVDGWSTEAFF. The chain recombines TRBV4-3 with TRBJ1-1; no definite D call. V was shortened by 5 bases and J by 4 bases, with 14 bases between the two germline ends. Germline loops: CDR1 LGHNA, CDR2 YSLEER. The length of the CDR3 is 14 residues.

This clone was observed once. The CDR3 DNA follows: TGTGCCAGCAGCCAAGATTTATTGGACAACGAGCAGTACTTC. This codes for CASSQDLLDNEQYF. This rearrangement joins TRBV4-2 to TRBJ2-7; tentatively, D is TRBD1 (5 bases). The CDR3 is 14 amino acids. Germline V CDR1 and CDR2: LGHNA, YNFKEQ. Trimming cost V 0 bases and J 5 bases, with 11 bases left between them.

V usage is TRBV5-6 and J usage is TRBJ1-6, with D tentatively TRBD1 (6 bases). The CDR3 has 18 amino acids. V lost 5 bases to trimming and J lost 9 bases, with 27 bases between them. The germline gives CDR1 SGHDT, CDR2 YYEEEE. In DNA, the CDR3 is TGTGCCAGCAGTCTCGGGGCTAGGGGACCCGAAGGGGGTTCACCCCTCCACTTT. Protein product: CASSLGARGPEGGSPLHF.

The chain links TRBV19 to TRBJ1-6; D is ambiguous. In germline, CDR1 is LNHDA, CDR2 SQIVND (reference sequence). The CDR3 runs 17 residues. The germline V and J ends were trimmed by 4 bases and 4 bases, with 17 bases remaining between them. As DNA, the CDR3 is TGTGCCAGTAGTAGTGTGATGGACTTAGGGTATAATTCACCCCTCCACTTT. This sequence encodes CASSSVMDLGYNSPLHF.

V and J are TRBV4-3 and TRBJ1-2; 8 bases align to TRBD1. The V and J ends lost 0 bases and 12 bases, in that order; junction bases with no gene match: 15. The CDR3 extends over 16 amino acids. Per germline, CDR1 LGHNA and CDR2 YSLEER. The CDR3 is CASSQETGTGSLENTF. CDR3 nucleotides: TGCGCCAGCAGCCAAGAAACCGGGACAGGATCTCTAGAAAACACCTTC.

V gene TRBV29-1 combines with J gene TRBJ2-2; 9 bases map to TRBD1. The CDR3 runs 14 residues. Germline V lookup: CDR1 SQVTM, CDR2 ANQGSEA. The J segment lost 5 bases and the V segment lost 6 bases, leaving 7 bases of the junction unmatched. The CDR3 bases are TGCAGCGTGGGGACAGGGATGAGGACCGGGGAGCTGTTTTTT. This encodes CSVGTGMRTGELFF.

V and J are TRBV30 and TRBJ2-7; TRBD1 matches at 9 bases. The ends lost 8 bases at V and 4 bases at J; junction bases unmatched: 9. Germline CDR1 and CDR2: GTSNPN and SVGIG (reference sequence). The CDR3 is 13 amino acids. CDR3 DNA sequence: TGTGCCGGAACCGGGACAGGGCTGTACGAGCAGTACTTC. Translating it yields CAGTGTGLYEQYF.

CDR3 protein: CASSLAHTYSYGYTF. CDR3 bases: TGTGCCAGCAGCTTAGCACATACATACAGCTATGGCTACACCTTC. The V call is TRBV7-9, the J call TRBJ1-2; D gene ambiguous. Germline CDR1 reads SEHNR; CDR2 reads FQNEAQ (reference sequence). This CDR3 contains 15 residues. Deletions cut 0 bases from V and 4 bases from J, with 12 bases between.

By share, this clone counts as large. The chain recombines TRBV27 with TRBJ2-1; 9 bases line up with TRBD2. The CDR3 runs 17 residues. V lost 1 base, J lost 4 bases, and 8 bases stayed unmatched. Germline loops: CDR1 MNHEY, CDR2 SMNVEV (reference sequence). The CDR3 spells CASSLWGGGAGYNEQFF. CDR3 in DNA: TGTGCCAGCAGTTTATGGGGCGGGGGGGCCGGATACAATGAGCAGTTCTTC.

The rearrangement links TRBV7-2 to TRBJ2-1, with D possibly TRBD1 on 6 matching bases. This CDR3 is 14 amino acids long. Trimming left V 1 base short and J 10 bases short, with 14 bases between. Germline assignment: CDR1 SGHTA and CDR2 FQGNSA. Written as DNA, the CDR3 is TGTGCCAGCAGCTTAGGATTGGGGGCGTGGGAGCAGTTCTTC. Residues: CASSLGLGAWEQFF. The full variable domain, completed using reference TRBV7-2 and TRBJ2-1, is GAGVSQSPSNKVTEKGKDVELRCDPISGHTALYWYRQSLGQGLEFLIYFQGNSAPDKSGLPSDRFSAERTGGSVSTLTIQRTQQEDSAVYLCASSLGLGAWEQFFGPGTRLTVL.